This entry lists 10 T cell receptor beta chains sequenced from one sample in a study of blood T cell repertoires in COVID-19. Method: immunoSEQ multiplex PCR; TCRdb's copy keeps in-frame clones and lacks some. The sample gives 150,000 to 200,000 clones, approximately 88% of which show up once; about 9.4% is in the top ten. The sequencing sample was made of PBMCs or T cells enriched from blood (not recorded which). Every receptor here comes from a woman aged 18-29 years who had recovered from COVID-19.

The genes are TRBV11-1 and TRBJ1-1; maybe TRBD1 (6 bases). Germline lookup yields CDR1 SGHAT and CDR2 FQDESV (reference sequence). The CDR3 has 16 residues. Trimming shortened V by 1 base and J by 6 bases, and 18 bases separated the two germline ends. The CDR3 reads CASSLDYTGKGSEAFF. DNA for the CDR3: TGTGCCAGCAGCTTAGACTATACAGGGAAGGGCTCTGAAGCTTTCTTT. Full variable domain (missing parts from reference TRBV11-1 and TRBJ1-1): EAEVAQSPRYKITEKSQAVAFWCDPISGHATLYWYRQILGQGPELLVQFQDESVVDDSQLPKDRFSAERLKGVDSTLKIQPAELGDSAMYLCASSLDYTGKGSEAFFGQGTRLTVV.

This sequence joins TRBV10-3 and TRBJ2-6; weak D call: TRBD2 (6 bases). From germline, CDR1 is ENHRY and CDR2 SYGVKD. The CDR3 extends over 13 amino acids. Trimming stripped 10 bases from V and 4 bases from J, with 11 bases between. CDR3 residues: CATRGTGANVLTF. The DNA for the CDR3 is TGTGCCACGCGCGGGACCGGGGCCAACGTCCTGACTTTC.

The J gene is TRBJ2-7, the V gene TRBV2, with TRBD2 identical over 9 bases. After removal of 3 bases from V and 2 bases from J, the junction contained 2 bases not matched to a gene. CDR3 length: 14 residues. CDR1 and CDR2 from the germline V gene are SNHLY and FYNNEI. CDR3 bases: TGTGCCAGCAGTGAGGCTAGCGGGGCCTACGAGCAGTACTTC. It translates to CASSEASGAYEQYF.

This clone was found a few times. V gene TRBV7-3 combines with J gene TRBJ1-6; D unclear. Trimming took off 1 base at V and 7 bases at J, with 11 bases between the two ends. CDR3 size: 15 residues. Germline CDR1 and CDR2: SGHTA and FQGTGA. The CDR3 reads CASSLSGGANSPLHF. The CDR3 bases are TGTGCCAGCAGCTTAAGTGGAGGAGCCAATTCACCCCTCCACTTT.

The chain couples TRBV4-1 to TRBJ2-7; 8 bases are a match to TRBD2. V gave up 4 bases and J gave up 2 bases; unmatched junction bases: 13. The CDR3 loop spans 17 amino acids. CDR1 MGHRA and CDR2 YSYEKL come from the germline V gene. CDR3 loop: CASSLRSGGGGAYEQYF. In nucleotides, the CDR3 is TGCGCCAGCAGCCTCCGCTCCGGGGGGGGCGGGGCCTACGAGCAGTACTTC.

J is TRBJ2-1 and V is TRBV6-4; 7 bases are a match to TRBD2. Unmatched junction bases numbered 3, after V lost 0 bases and J lost 4 bases. Germline CDR1 reads MRHNA; CDR2 reads SNTAGT. The CDR3 is made up of 15 amino acids. The CDR3 coding sequence is TGTGCCAGCAGTGACTCTTCTAGCGGATACAATGAGCAGTTCTTC. Translation: CASSDSSSGYNEQFF.

The CDR3 is CASSKMGAPYSNQPQHF. The CDR3 DNA reads as TGTGCCAGCAGCAAAATGGGGGCCCCATATAGCAATCAGCCCCAGCATTTT. The chain combines TRBV21-1 with TRBJ1-5; the table's D call, TRBD1, has no DNA check behind it. TRBV21-1 is noted as a pseudogene. The CDR3 has 17 residues.

The V and J genes are TRBV4-3 and TRBJ1-5; D is perhaps TRBD1 (6 bases). Germline V CDR1 and CDR2: LGHNA, YSLEER. Trimming removed 4 bases at V and 9 bases at J, with 16 bases between. This CDR3 comprises 14 residues. The CDR3 DNA follows: TGCGCCAGCAGCCCACAGACAGGCGCAGGGCCCCAGCATTTT. This gives the protein CASSPQTGAGPQHF.

This chain uses TRBV7-8 with TRBJ1-2; TRBD1 might be the D (5 bases). From germline, CDR1 is SGHVS and CDR2 FQNEAQ. V lost 2 bases and J 0 bases, leaving 13 bases between the germline ends. This CDR3 region has 16 residues. Written as DNA, the CDR3 is TGTGCCAGCAGCTTACTGACAGTGACATCTAACTATGGCTACACCTTC. Encoded protein: CASSLLTVTSNYGYTF.

The count of this clone is one. V usage is TRBV3-1 (or the pseudogene TRBV3-2) and J usage is TRBJ1-4; TRBD1 aligns across 8 bases. The length of the CDR3 is 15 residues. V trimming: 5 bases; J trimming: 8 bases; junction bases outside the gene matches: 10. Per the germline V gene, CDR1 is LGHDT and CDR2 is YNNKEL (reference sequence). The CDR3: CASSMQYRGGEKLFF. The CDR3 region has the DNA TGTGCCAGCAGCATGCAGTACAGGGGGGGAGAAAAACTGTTTTTT.